These 9 T cell receptor beta chains originate from one sample sequenced in a study of cytomegalovirus exposure and HLA in healthy donors. The repertoire was sequenced with immunoSEQ multiplex PCR; TCRdb's copy has only in-frame clones and lacks some. The sample comprises 90,000 to 100,000 clones, more than 75% of which are singletons, and less than 7.5% rests with the top ten. Sample: PBMCs. The receptors were sampled from a man aged 18 to 30 in good health and CMV-seropositive.

V is TRBV28 and J is TRBJ2-7; no clear D gene. The ends were cut back, 6 bases at V and 3 bases at J, with 9 bases in the middle. The CDR3 has 12 residues. The germline V gene has CDR1 MDHEN and CDR2 SYDVKM. The CDR3 region is CASRISGYEQYF. Written as DNA, the CDR3 is TGTGCCAGCAGGATTTCAGGCTACGAGCAGTACTTC.

The rearrangement uses TRBV9 and TRBJ2-1; 10 bases match TRBD2. V trimming: 3 bases; J trimming: 8 bases; junction bases outside the gene matches: 14. CDR3 size: 17 residues. CDR1 is SGDLS and CDR2 is YYNGEE in the germline V gene. The CDR3 DNA is TGTGCCAGCAGCGGACCAAGGCTAGCGGGAGTAAACGATGAGCAGTTCTTC. Its protein is CASSGPRLAGVNDEQFF.

The CDR3 bases are TGTGCCAGCAGCGTGACAGGACTTGAAGCTTTCTTT. It specifies CASSVTGLEAFF. V and J are TRBV7-9 and TRBJ1-1, with D maybe TRBD1 (6 bases). The CDR3 contains 12 residues. Trimming took off 5 bases at V and 7 bases at J, with 11 bases between the two ends. Germline lookup yields CDR1 SEHNR and CDR2 FQNEAQ (reference sequence).

The chain has TRBV7-8 and TRBJ1-1; no definite D call. The CDR3 covers 13 residues. Trimming left V 5 bases short and J 3 bases short, with 10 bases between. Germline values: CDR1 SGHVS, CDR2 FQNEAQ. CDR3 loop: CASSPREDTEAFF. The CDR3 nucleotides are TGTGCCAGCAGCCCAAGAGAGGACACTGAAGCTTTCTTT. Looking up the rest from reference TRBV7-8 and TRBJ1-1 gives the full variable domain: GAGVSQSPRYKVAKRGQDVALRCDPISGHVSLFWYQQALGQGPEFLTYFQNEAQLDKSGLPSDRFFAERPEGSVSTLKIQRTQQEDSAVYLCASSPREDTEAFFGQGTRLTVV.

This chain uses TRBV13 with TRBJ2-3; D is ambiguous. The CDR3 extends over 13 amino acids. The germline CDR1 and CDR2 sequences are PRHDT and FYEKMQ (reference sequence). The ends were cut back, 1 base at V and 4 bases at J, with 6 bases in the middle. The CDR3 spells CASSLDEADTQYF. CDR3 nucleotides: TGTGCCAGCAGCTTAGACGAGGCAGATACGCAGTATTTT.

V usage is TRBV7-2 and J usage is TRBJ2-7; TRBD2 matches 12 bases. With V trimmed by 0 bases and J by 3 bases, 6 bases remained unmatched. Germline V gene data show CDR1 as SGHTA and CDR2 as FQGNSA. This CDR3 has 17 residues. The DNA of the CDR3 is TGTGCCAGCAGCTTAGCGTCTAGCGGGGGGGCCGGCTACGAGCAGTACTTC. As protein: CASSLASSGGAGYEQYF.

The chain links TRBV9 to TRBJ2-1; TRBD1 matches at 11 bases. The ends lost 3 bases at V and 0 bases at J; junction bases unmatched: 2. Germline V gives CDR1 SGDLS, CDR2 YYNGEE. This CDR3 region has 16 residues. CDR3 nucleotide sequence: TGTGCCAGCAGCGGCGGACAGGGGGCCTCCTACAATGAGCAGTTCTTC. As protein: CASSGGQGASYNEQFF.

The J gene is TRBJ1-1, the V gene TRBV2; 10 nucleotides align to TRBD1. Germline values: CDR1 SNHLY, CDR2 FYNNEI. There are 15 residues in the CDR3. Trimming removed 6 bases from V and 4 bases from J; junction bases left unmatched: 8. CDR3: CASSLGQGGVTEAFF. The CDR3 nucleotides read TGTGCCAGCAGCCTAGGACAGGGGGGGGTCACTGAAGCTTTCTTT.

This clone showed up just once. The chain recombines TRBV19 with TRBJ2-2; D might be TRBD2 (6 bases). CDR3 length: 14 residues. Germline lookup yields CDR1 LNHDA and CDR2 SQIVND (reference sequence). V lost 3 bases and J lost 3, with 8 bases in between. CDR3 amino acids: CASSIAGYTGELFF. The CDR3, as DNA: TGTGCCAGTAGTATTGCGGGATACACCGGGGAGCTGTTTTTT.